The entry that follows covers one TCR beta chain sequence. Deletions cut 6 bases from V and 3 bases from J, with 11 bases between. The CDR3 covers 13 residues. Germline V lookup: CDR1 MNHEY, CDR2 SVGAGI. The protocol was immunoSEQ multiplex PCR, while the TCRdb copy is restricted to in-frame clones and leaves out a portion. The table shows tens of thousands of clones, with roughly 94% occurring only once. These data come from a study of technical replicates of blood from a handful of donors. The chain links TRBV6-5 to TRBJ1-1; possible D gene TRBD1, 5 bases. Sequenced material: T cells isolated from PBMCs. This receptor was taken from a human donor in good health. CDR3 DNA: TGTGCCAGCAGGGGTGGGGCGGACACTGAAGCTTTCTTT. Translating gives CASRGGADTEAFF.